A single sample is the source of the 20 T cell receptor beta chains below, sequenced in a study of shared clonotypes between healthy human individuals. Sequenced by immunoSEQ multiplex PCR; TCRdb stores in-frame clones only, minus some. The table has about 680,000 clones, around 73% seen once. The sequenced sample consisted of memory CD4+ T cells sorted from blood. Specified subset: CD45RA-negative fraction. Every receptor here comes from a woman in her 30s in good health.

The chain recombines TRBV27 with TRBJ2-7, with TRBD2 identical over 10 bases. After removal of 5 bases from V and 2 bases from J, the junction contained 6 bases not matched to a gene. Germline V CDR1 and CDR2: MNHEY, SMNVEV (reference sequence). This CDR3 has 15 residues. The CDR3 loop is CASSPSGSTPYEQYF. For the CDR3, the DNA is TGTGCCAGCAGTCCTAGCGGGAGTACCCCCTACGAGCAGTACTTC.

Turning to this clone: The same CDR3 also results from other DNA sequences found in this sample. This sequence joins TRBV2 and TRBJ2-6; D is unclear. CDR3 size: 14 residues. From germline, CDR1 is SNHLY and CDR2 FYNNEI. Between the trimmed V and J ends, which lost 3 bases and 3 bases, there was a span of 6 bases. CDR3 nucleotide sequence: TGTGCCAGCAGTGAGCGCGTTGGGGCCAACGTCCTGACTTTC. It specifies CASSERVGANVLTF.

J is TRBJ2-7 and V is TRBV14; a weak D match, TRBD1 (5 bases). The CDR3 runs to 13 residues. Per germline, CDR1 SGHDN and CDR2 FVKESK. V lost 3 bases and J lost 7, with 13 bases in between. CDR3 amino acids: CASSHILGREQYF. DNA for the CDR3: TGTGCCAGCAGCCATATATTGGGGCGGGAGCAGTACTTC.

The V call is TRBV20-1, the J call TRBJ2-7, with unresolved D. Trimming pared 3 bases from V and 9 bases from J, leaving 9 bases between. Germline CDR1 reads DFQATT; CDR2 reads SNEGSKA (reference sequence). The CDR3 is made up of 10 amino acids. The chain's CDR3 is CSASSRLQYF. In nucleotides, the CDR3 is TGCAGTGCTAGCTCGCGGCTGCAGTACTTC.

This clone has a handful of counts. The chain uses TRBV6-4 and TRBJ2-7, with D possibly called TRBD1 or TRBD2 (5 bases each). Deletions cut 8 bases from V and 5 bases from J, with 25 bases between. The length of the CDR3 is 16 residues. Germline-derived CDR1 and CDR2 are MRHNA and SNTAGT. CDR3 sequence: CASQASHLRGSDEQYF. In DNA form, the CDR3 reads TGTGCCAGCCAAGCTTCCCACCTACGGGGCAGCGACGAGCAGTACTTC.

The chain carries TRBV15 and TRBJ2-5; D is uncertain. Gene TRBJ2-7 matches the end of the DNA better, so the J call may be wrong. The germline gives CDR1 LNHNV, CDR2 YYDKDF (reference sequence). The CDR3 is made up of 12 amino acids. CDR3 loop: CATSRERDEQYF. DNA of the CDR3: TGTGCCACCAGCAGAGAAAGGGACGAGCAGTACTTC.

This clone has more than one count but fewer than ten. The chain recombines TRBV19 with TRBJ1-5; 7 bases fit TRBD1. The CDR3 has 16 residues. Germline V CDR1 and CDR2: LNHDA, SQIVND (reference sequence). V was pared by 5 bases and J by 0 bases, with 7 bases of the junction left unmatched. CDR3 in DNA: TGTGCCAGTAGTCATAGACAGGGCTATAGCAATCAGCCCCAGCATTTT. Translating gives CASSHRQGYSNQPQHF.

The chain couples TRBV5-1 to TRBJ2-7, with 11 bases aligning to TRBD2. The germline V gene encodes CDR1 SGHRS and CDR2 YFSETQ. With V trimmed by 4 bases and J by 3 bases, 6 bases remained unmatched. The CDR3 is 15 residues long. In DNA form, the CDR3 reads TGCGCCAGCAGCCCCCTAGCGGGGGGATTCTACGAGCAGTACTTC. Its protein product is CASSPLAGGFYEQYF.

The chain recombines TRBV13 with TRBJ2-7; TRBD2 might be the D (5 bases). Germline CDR1 reads PRHDT; CDR2 reads FYEKMQ (reference sequence). The CDR3 has 14 residues. With 0 bases removed from V and 2 bases from J, the gap between germline ends came to 8 bases. Written as DNA, the CDR3 is TGTGCCAGCAGCTTAGGCGGGGATCCCTACGAGCAGTACTTC. This codes for CASSLGGDPYEQYF.

The chain links TRBV5-4 to TRBJ2-1; D perhaps matches TRBD2 (5 bases). Looked up from germline, CDR1 is SGHNT and CDR2 is YYREEE (reference sequence). Trimming took 4 bases from V and 3 from J, leaving 11 bases between them. This CDR3 is built from 14 residues. The chain's CDR3 is CASSLLGIYNEQFF. CDR3 sequence (DNA): TGTGCCAGCAGCCTACTAGGAATCTACAATGAGCAGTTCTTC.

J is TRBJ1-4 and V is TRBV5-1; D remains ambiguous. The V end was cut by 1 base, the J end by 4 bases, with 14 bases between. Germline V gene lookup returns CDR1 SGHRS and CDR2 YFSETQ. The CDR3 extends over 16 amino acids. Here the CDR3 reads CASSLRPATYNEKLFF. Written as DNA, the CDR3 is TGCGCCAGCAGCTTGAGACCGGCGACTTATAATGAAAAACTGTTTTTT.

The rearrangement joins TRBV7-2 to TRBJ1-1; D unresolved. Germline lookup yields CDR1 SGHTA and CDR2 FQGNSA. V dropped 3 bases and J dropped 1 base, with 9 bases sitting between them. The CDR3 runs 14 residues. In DNA form, the CDR3 reads TGTGCCAGCAGCTTTGGCACCCGGAACACTGAAGCTTTCTTT. This encodes CASSFGTRNTEAFF.

J is TRBJ1-1 and V is TRBV29-1, with TRBD1 as a possible D gene (5 bases). Germline CDR1 is SQVTM and CDR2 is ANQGSEA. CDR3 length equals 13 residues. With 3 bases removed from V and 3 bases from J, the gap between germline ends came to 11 bases. CDR3 nucleotide sequence: TGCAGCGTTGATGTGGGGCTATACACTGAAGCTTTCTTT. Its translation: CSVDVGLYTEAFF. Using reference TRBV29-1 and TRBJ1-1 for the parts outside the CDR3, the full variable domain is SAVISQKPSRDICQRGTSLTIQCQVDSQVTMMFWYRQQPGQSLTLIATANQGSEATYESGFVIDKFPISRPNLTFSTLTVSNMSPEDSSIYLCSVDVGLYTEAFFGQGTRLTVV.

The chain couples TRBV5-8 to TRBJ2-1, with TRBD2 identical over 10 bases. In germline, CDR1 is SGHTS, CDR2 YDEGEE. V lost 2 bases and J lost 9; bases outside the gene matches: 8. The CDR3 totals 15 residues. The CDR3 protein is CASSLSGRASGEQFF. CDR3 sequence (DNA): TGTGCCAGCAGCTTAAGCGGGAGGGCCTCGGGTGAGCAGTTCTTC.

The rearrangement links TRBV6-5 to TRBJ2-7; 7 bases are a match to TRBD2. Germline V gene lookup returns CDR1 MNHEY and CDR2 SVGAGI. V was pared by 2 bases and J by 2 bases, with 6 bases of the junction left unmatched. The CDR3 runs to 15 residues. The CDR3 coding sequence is TGTGCCAGCAGTTACCGTGGGGGGGAGACCTACGAGCAGTACTTC. As protein: CASSYRGGETYEQYF.

This clone has more than one count but fewer than ten. The CDR3 DNA is TGTGCCAGCATAAAAGGGGGAACAACTTCTAACTATGGCTACACCTTC. Encoded protein: CASIKGGTTSNYGYTF. This chain uses TRBV28 with TRBJ1-2, with D perhaps matching TRBD1 (6 bases). The CDR3 is 16 amino acids. Germline V lookup: CDR1 MDHEN, CDR2 SYDVKM. The V end lost 7 bases, the J end lost 0 bases, and 18 bases lay between the germline ends.

In its sample, this clone was seen once. The V gene is TRBV19, the J gene TRBJ2-7; 11 nucleotides agree with TRBD2. The CDR3 spans 15 residues. In germline, CDR1 is LNHDA, CDR2 SQIVND (reference sequence). Trimming at V came to 6 bases and at J to 4 bases, leaving 8 bases not matched to a gene. The CDR3 reads CASRRGLADEYEQYF. The DNA of the CDR3 is TGTGCCAGTAGACGGGGACTAGCGGACGAGTACGAGCAGTACTTC.

The chain has TRBV11-3 and TRBJ2-5; maybe TRBD2 (6 bases). The CDR3 is 13 amino acids. From germline, CDR1 is SGHNT and CDR2 YENEEA. The V and J ends lost 5 bases and 11 bases respectively, with 18 bases between them. In DNA, the CDR3 is TGTGCCAGCAGCCACACACCGGAGGGAGAGCAGTACTTC. This encodes CASSHTPEGEQYF.

The V gene is TRBV27, the J gene TRBJ2-5, with D unclear. Trimming stripped 5 bases from V and 5 bases from J, with 12 bases between. CDR1 and CDR2 (germline): MNHEY, SMNVEV (reference sequence). CDR3 length equals 13 residues. As DNA, the CDR3 is TGTGCCAGCAGTGGAACCCTGGTGGAGACCCAGTACTTC. This encodes CASSGTLVETQYF.

The chain uses TRBV21-1 and TRBJ2-1; the table gives TRBD1 as D, unverified against the DNA. TRBV21-1 is a documented pseudogene. The CDR3 has 17 residues. The CDR3 region is CASSKAEGTGLYNEQFF. DNA for the CDR3: TGTGCCAGCAGCAAAGCAGAGGGGACAGGGCTTTACAATGAGCAGTTCTTC.